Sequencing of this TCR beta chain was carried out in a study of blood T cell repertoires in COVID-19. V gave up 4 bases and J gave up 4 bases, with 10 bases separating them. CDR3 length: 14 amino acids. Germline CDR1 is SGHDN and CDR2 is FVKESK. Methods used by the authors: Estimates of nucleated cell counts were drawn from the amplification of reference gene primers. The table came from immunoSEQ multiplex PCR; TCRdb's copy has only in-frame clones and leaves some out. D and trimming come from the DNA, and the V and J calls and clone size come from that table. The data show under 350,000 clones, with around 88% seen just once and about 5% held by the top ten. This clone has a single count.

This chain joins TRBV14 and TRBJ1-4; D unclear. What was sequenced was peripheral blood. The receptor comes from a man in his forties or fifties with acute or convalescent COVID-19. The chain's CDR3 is CASSRIGVNEKLFF. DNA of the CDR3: TGTGCCAGCAGCCGCATCGGGGTTAATGAAAAACTGTTTTTT.